Presented here are 2 T cell receptor beta chains from one specimen sequenced in a study of blood T cells in healthy people across ages. Through a sample-barcoded 5' primer and a J-beta primer mix, a second PCR was run for about 7 to 12 cycles. MiXCR, run by TCRdb on the 5' RACE reads, gives a single entry per CDR3 protein. The data show hundreds of thousands of distinct CDR3 sequences, approximately 52% seen once. Sequencing was done on a sample of blood. These TCRs come from a woman aged 80 or older in good health.

Notes on this clonotype: A clone one base away is much larger, so this may be a read error. The chain employs TRBV28 and TRBJ2-7; 11 bases map to TRBD2. This CDR3 has 16 residues. V shed 5 bases and J 2 bases; nucleotides not matched to a gene: 8. CDR1 and CDR2 from the germline V gene are MDHEN and SYDVKM. The CDR3 reads CASSPPGLAVPYEQYF. CDR3 nucleotides: TGTGCCAGCAGTCCGCCGGGACTAGCGGTTCCCTACGAGCAGTACTTC.

The rearrangement links TRBV28 to TRBJ2-7, with 8 bases fitting TRBD1. The CDR3 consists of 14 residues. CDR1 and CDR2 from the germline V gene are MDHEN and SYDVKM. V trimming: 1 base; J trimming: 2 bases; junction bases outside the gene matches: 1. The CDR3 coding sequence is TGTGCCAGCAGTTTATTGACAGGGGCCTACGAGCAGTACTTC. It codes for CASSLLTGAYEQYF.